The 4 T cell receptor beta chains presented below share a single source sample, sequenced in a study of cytomegalovirus exposure and HLA in healthy donors. PCR used 60 Vbeta primers and 13 Jbeta primers. TCRdb's copy holds only in-frame clones and misses some; the assay was immunoSEQ multiplex PCR. The table records 140,000 to 150,000 clones, around 9.7% of them present only once. The material sequenced was PBMCs. The receptor set was obtained from a man in his fifties or sixties in good health and CMV-seronegative.

This clone showed up just a few times. The J gene is TRBJ2-1, the V gene TRBV7-9; 8 positions match TRBD2. CDR1 SEHNR and CDR2 FQNEAQ come from the germline V gene (reference sequence). V gave up 8 bases and J gave up 6 bases; unmatched junction bases: 12. The CDR3 runs to 15 residues. CDR3 in DNA: TGTGCCAGCTCTCAGGCCAGCGGGGGCCGCAATGAGCAGTTCTTC. Protein: CASSQASGGRNEQFF.

This chain joins TRBV9 and TRBJ1-1; 7 bases line up with TRBD1. The CDR3 is made up of 14 amino acids. V was clipped by 4 bases and J by 1 base; unmatched bases: 4. From germline, CDR1 is SGDLS and CDR2 YYNGEE. CDR3 region: CASSTRDRNTEAFF. The CDR3 region has the DNA TGTGCCAGCAGCACTAGGGACAGGAACACTGAAGCTTTCTTT.

The genes are TRBV6-1 and TRBJ2-3, with 12 nucleotides matching TRBD2. Trimming cost V 4 bases and J 2 bases; bases outside gene matches: 13. The CDR3 contains 19 residues. CDR1 MNHNS and CDR2 SASEGT come from the germline V gene. Here the CDR3 reads CASSAGTSGFLRPTDTQYF. CDR3 nucleotide sequence: TGTGCCAGCAGTGCCGGGACTAGCGGGTTTCTGAGGCCCACAGATACGCAGTATTTT.

The CDR3 loop is CASSIRRIPPNEKLFF. DNA for the CDR3: TGTGCCAGTAGTATTAGGAGGATCCCCCCTAATGAAAAACTGTTTTTT. The chain uses TRBV19 and TRBJ1-4, with D hard to call. V dropped 3 bases and J dropped 3 bases, with 14 bases sitting between them. The CDR3 covers 16 residues. Per the germline V gene, CDR1 is LNHDA and CDR2 is SQIVND (reference sequence).